The rows below give T cell receptor beta chains drawn from one sample of a study of molecular identifiers for immune sequencing clone quantification. From the PCR reads, TCRdb called clonotypes with MiXCR, one entry per CDR3 protein. The profile shows roughly 320,000 distinct CDR3 sequences, 24% of them singletons. The specimen sequenced was naive CD8+ T cells from blood, with Jurkat cell RNA spiked in. These receptors were collected from a human donor in good health. Some libraries in this study had Jurkat cell RNA spiked in. The CDR3 runs from the conserved cysteine through the conserved F or W. The D gene is left open where the match is weak. Clone size appears in some rows only: once, few, many, or a class for an expanded clone.

j_gene: TRBJ2-7; abundance: few; v_gene: TRBV27; d_gene: NA; CDR3aa: CASGSGSSYEQYF
j_gene: TRBJ1-4; abundance: many; v_gene: TRBV5-5; d_gene: TRBD1; CDR3aa: CASSFGTGSGKLFF
j_gene: TRBJ1-1; abundance: many; v_gene: TRBV25-1; d_gene: TRBD1; CDR3aa: CASSDGTGHTEAFF
j_gene: TRBJ2-2; abundance: many; v_gene: TRBV7-9; d_gene: NA; CDR3aa: CASSLPFEGHNTGELFF
j_gene: TRBJ2-7; abundance: many; v_gene: TRBV2; d_gene: NA; CDR3aa: CASSPVGDYEQYF
j_gene: TRBJ2-5; abundance: few; v_gene: TRBV7-9; d_gene: TRBD1; CDR3aa: CASSGTGSYGETQYF
j_gene: TRBJ2-3; abundance: NA; v_gene: TRBV2; d_gene: NA; CDR3aa: CASSDLRGLEDTQYF
j_gene: TRBJ1-5; abundance: NA; v_gene: TRBV6-2/TRBV6-3; d_gene: NA; CDR3aa: CASSYSDNQPQHF
j_gene: TRBJ2-4; abundance: NA; v_gene: TRBV10-3; d_gene: TRBD1; CDR3aa: CATAPEGAKNIQNF
j_gene: TRBJ1-5; abundance: few; v_gene: TRBV7-9; d_gene: NA; CDR3aa: CASSSGEDSEGQPQHF
j_gene: TRBJ2-1; abundance: NA; v_gene: TRBV12-3/TRBV12-4; d_gene: NA; CDR3aa: CASSLDNEQFF
j_gene: TRBJ2-6; abundance: NA; v_gene: TRBV12-3/TRBV12-4; d_gene: NA; CDR3aa: CASSPFGVGVQTGANVLTF
j_gene: TRBJ2-7; abundance: NA; v_gene: TRBV19; d_gene: TRBD1; CDR3aa: CASSEGQGVDEQYF
j_gene: TRBJ1-4; abundance: many; v_gene: TRBV7-9; d_gene: TRBD1; CDR3aa: CASAKTGLGEKLFF
j_gene: TRBJ2-5; abundance: once; v_gene: TRBV5-6; d_gene: NA; CDR3aa: CVSSLEQQETQYF
j_gene: TRBJ1-5; abundance: NA; v_gene: TRBV2; d_gene: TRBD1; CDR3aa: CASSVPRDRGWQPQHF
j_gene: TRBJ1-1; abundance: NA; v_gene: TRBV7-9; d_gene: NA; CDR3aa: CASTGGAHTEAFF
j_gene: TRBJ1-1; abundance: NA; v_gene: TRBV11-2; d_gene: NA; CDR3aa: CASSYSEEAFF
j_gene: TRBJ2-1; abundance: many; v_gene: TRBV6-2/TRBV6-3; d_gene: NA; CDR3aa: CASSYTTGGDEQFF
j_gene: TRBJ2-3; abundance: many; v_gene: TRBV15; d_gene: NA; CDR3aa: CATALEGGSADTQYF
j_gene: TRBJ2-1; abundance: NA; v_gene: TRBV9; d_gene: NA; CDR3aa: CAGSAPRKSEQFF
j_gene: TRBJ2-3; abundance: NA; v_gene: TRBV2; d_gene: NA; CDR3aa: CASSPRGRAAGDTQYF
j_gene: TRBJ2-1; abundance: few; v_gene: TRBV25-1; d_gene: TRBD2; CDR3aa: CASSEFRLAVDEQFF
j_gene: TRBJ2-7; abundance: NA; v_gene: TRBV3-1; d_gene: TRBD2; CDR3aa: CASSQGEFRDYSSYEQYF
j_gene: TRBJ1-1; abundance: NA; v_gene: TRBV11-2; d_gene: TRBD1; CDR3aa: CASSYIQGWAFF
j_gene: TRBJ1-5; abundance: many; v_gene: TRBV20-1; d_gene: NA; CDR3aa: CSARDLYRGHSPRDNQPQHF
j_gene: TRBJ2-5; abundance: NA; v_gene: TRBV4-1; d_gene: NA; CDR3aa: CASSHSGEETKYF
j_gene: TRBJ1-3; abundance: many; v_gene: TRBV12-5; d_gene: NA; CDR3aa: CASRQVVYSGNTIYF
j_gene: TRBJ2-5; abundance: many; v_gene: TRBV7-6; d_gene: TRBD1; CDR3aa: CASSSRRGQAKETQYF
j_gene: TRBJ1-1; abundance: NA; v_gene: TRBV12-3/TRBV12-4; d_gene: TRBD1; CDR3aa: CASSLGQGNTVAFF
j_gene: TRBJ2-7; abundance: NA; v_gene: TRBV4-3; d_gene: NA; CDR3aa: CASSQETGPYEQYF
j_gene: TRBJ1-1; abundance: many; v_gene: TRBV28; d_gene: NA; CDR3aa: CASSQGRGGSTEAFF
j_gene: TRBJ2-4; abundance: NA; v_gene: TRBV10-3; d_gene: NA; CDR3aa: CAISEDPFAKNIQYF
j_gene: TRBJ2-7; abundance: many; v_gene: TRBV6-5; d_gene: TRBD1; CDR3aa: CASSAGGAMYEQYF
j_gene: TRBJ1-2; abundance: NA; v_gene: TRBV30; d_gene: TRBD1; CDR3aa: CAWTRDRGRAYGYTF
j_gene: TRBJ1-2; abundance: NA; v_gene: TRBV28; d_gene: NA; CDR3aa: CASSLTLDYGYTF
j_gene: TRBJ1-2; abundance: few; v_gene: TRBV2; d_gene: NA; CDR3aa: CASSSGTFLNYGYTF
j_gene: TRBJ1-2; abundance: few; v_gene: TRBV7-9; d_gene: TRBD1; CDR3aa: CASTLTQGGGYGYTF
j_gene: TRBJ2-7; abundance: many; v_gene: TRBV29-1; d_gene: TRBD1; CDR3aa: CSVKEGAKYEQYF
j_gene: TRBJ2-1; abundance: NA; v_gene: TRBV3-1; d_gene: TRBD1; CDR3aa: CASSPRATGDNEQFF
j_gene: TRBJ1-1; abundance: few; v_gene: TRBV7-9; d_gene: NA; CDR3aa: CASSIGREAFF
j_gene: TRBJ2-2; abundance: NA; v_gene: TRBV7-9; d_gene: TRBD2; CDR3aa: CASSLVGSGEPTGELFF
j_gene: TRBJ1-1; abundance: few; v_gene: TRBV2; d_gene: NA; CDR3aa: CASSVRQGTVWMNTEAFF
j_gene: TRBJ2-3; abundance: many; v_gene: TRBV6-5; d_gene: NA; CDR3aa: CASSWGRDTQYF
j_gene: TRBJ1-2; abundance: NA; v_gene: TRBV30; d_gene: NA; CDR3aa: CAWSRTAPDYTF
j_gene: TRBJ2-3; abundance: many; v_gene: TRBV7-2; d_gene: NA; CDR3aa: CASSLETVTDTQYF